This T cell receptor beta chain emerged from a study of beta chain features in type 1 diabetes. Of the isolated RNA, all was reverse transcribed, and so the sequenced material was expressed TCRB transcripts. The data were produced by immunoSEQ multiplex PCR, yet TCRdb's version contains in-frame clones alone and is incomplete. The table has around 310,000 clones, around an eighth seen once. This clone was observed a handful of times. Its antigen remains unidentified. The study's findings and limits: The study found that naive, central memory and Treg TCRB repertoires appeared more similar in patients than in healthy donors. HLA influence on TCRB rearrangement stayed unresolved here. Reduced insertions and increased deletions marked VDJ junctions in type 1 diabetes patients. Moderate yet significant TCRB CDR3 shortening was seen in Type 1 diabetes patients in all four CD4+ subsets.

Blood was collected once per donor into heparin, averaging around 120 mL. This CDR3 comprises 15 residues. This chain uses TRBV21-1 with TRBJ1-2; the D call of TRBD1 is as the table states it, not checked on the DNA. TRBV21-1 is an annotated pseudogene. The sequenced material came from naive CD4+ T cells from blood. The clonotype comes from a woman aged 18-29 years with type 1 diabetes. The CDR3, as DNA: TGTGCCAGCAGGATAGAAGGGGTGACGGCCTATGGCTACACCTTC. Amino acid sequence: CASRIEGVTAYGYTF.